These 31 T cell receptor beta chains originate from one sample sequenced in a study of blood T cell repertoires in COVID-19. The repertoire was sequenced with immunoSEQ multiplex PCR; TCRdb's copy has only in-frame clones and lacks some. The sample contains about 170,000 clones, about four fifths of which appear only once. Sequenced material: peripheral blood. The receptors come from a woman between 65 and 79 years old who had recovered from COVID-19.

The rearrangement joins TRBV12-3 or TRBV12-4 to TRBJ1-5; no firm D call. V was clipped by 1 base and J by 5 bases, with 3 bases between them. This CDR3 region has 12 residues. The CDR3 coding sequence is TGTGCCAGCAGTTTAGACTATCAGCCCCAGCATTTT. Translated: CASSLDYQPQHF.

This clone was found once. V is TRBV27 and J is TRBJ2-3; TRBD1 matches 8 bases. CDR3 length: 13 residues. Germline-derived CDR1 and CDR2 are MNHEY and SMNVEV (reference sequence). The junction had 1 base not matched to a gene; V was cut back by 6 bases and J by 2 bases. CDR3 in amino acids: CASRTGATDTQYF. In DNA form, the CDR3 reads TGTGCCAGCAGGACAGGGGCCACAGATACGCAGTATTTT.

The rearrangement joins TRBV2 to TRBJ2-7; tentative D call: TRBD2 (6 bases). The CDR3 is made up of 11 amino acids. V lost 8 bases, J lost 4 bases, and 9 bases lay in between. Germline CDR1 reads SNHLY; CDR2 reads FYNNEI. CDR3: CASRLAYEQYF. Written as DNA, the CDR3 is TGTGCCAGCCGCCTAGCGTACGAGCAGTACTTC.

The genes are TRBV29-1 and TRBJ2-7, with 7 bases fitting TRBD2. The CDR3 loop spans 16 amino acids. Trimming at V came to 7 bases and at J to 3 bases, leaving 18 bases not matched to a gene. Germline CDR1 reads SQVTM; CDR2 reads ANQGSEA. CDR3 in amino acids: CSGEGRGSAPYYEQYF. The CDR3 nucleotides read TGCAGCGGGGAAGGGCGGGGGTCCGCACCATACTACGAGCAGTACTTC.

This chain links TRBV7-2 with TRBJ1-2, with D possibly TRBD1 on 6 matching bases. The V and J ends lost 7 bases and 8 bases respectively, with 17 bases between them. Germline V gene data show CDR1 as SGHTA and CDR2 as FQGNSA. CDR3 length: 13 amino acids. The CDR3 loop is CASTPGQRGGYTF. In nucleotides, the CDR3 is TGTGCCAGCACCCCGGGACAAAGGGGGGGCTACACCTTC.

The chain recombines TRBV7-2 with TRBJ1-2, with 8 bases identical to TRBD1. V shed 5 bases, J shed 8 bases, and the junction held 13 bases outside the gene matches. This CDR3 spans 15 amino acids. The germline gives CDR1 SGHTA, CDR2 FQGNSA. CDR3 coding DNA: TGTGCCAGCAGCCAATGGACAGGGTCTCAGGAGGGCTACACCTTC. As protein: CASSQWTGSQEGYTF.

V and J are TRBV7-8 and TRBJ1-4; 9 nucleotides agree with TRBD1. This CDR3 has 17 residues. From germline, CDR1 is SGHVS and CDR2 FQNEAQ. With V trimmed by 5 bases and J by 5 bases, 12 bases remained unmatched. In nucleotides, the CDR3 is TGTGCCAGCAGCCGGGACCGAATCGGGACAGGGAATGAAAAACTGTTTTTT. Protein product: CASSRDRIGTGNEKLFF.

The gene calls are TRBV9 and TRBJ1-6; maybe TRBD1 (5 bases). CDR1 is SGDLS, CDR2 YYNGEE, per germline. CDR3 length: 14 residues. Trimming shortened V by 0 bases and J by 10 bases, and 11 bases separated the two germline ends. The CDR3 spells CASSVVSRGSPLHF. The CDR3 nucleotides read TGTGCCAGCAGCGTAGTCAGTCGGGGGTCACCCCTCCACTTT.

CDR3 amino acids: CASSPPGQGVDEAFF. The CDR3 nucleotides read TGTGCCAGCAGTCCGCCGGGACAGGGGGTGGATGAAGCTTTCTTT. J is TRBJ1-1 and V is TRBV28; 11 bases map to TRBD1. CDR3 length: 15 residues. V was clipped by 5 bases and J by 7 bases; unmatched bases: 9. CDR1 and CDR2 from the germline V gene are MDHEN and SYDVKM.

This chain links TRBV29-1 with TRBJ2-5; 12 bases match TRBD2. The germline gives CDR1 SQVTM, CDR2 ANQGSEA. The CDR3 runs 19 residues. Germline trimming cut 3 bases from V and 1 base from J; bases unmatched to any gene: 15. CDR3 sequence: CSVDRASGRAGLVQETQYF. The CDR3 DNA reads TGCAGCGTTGATCGGGCTAGCGGGAGGGCCGGGCTGGTCCAAGAGACCCAGTACTTC. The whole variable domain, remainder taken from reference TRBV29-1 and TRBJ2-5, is SAVISQKPSRDICQRGTSLTIQCQVDSQVTMMFWYRQQPGQSLTLIATANQGSEATYESGFVIDKFPISRPNLTFSTLTVSNMSPEDSSIYLCSVDRASGRAGLVQETQYFGPGTRLLVL.

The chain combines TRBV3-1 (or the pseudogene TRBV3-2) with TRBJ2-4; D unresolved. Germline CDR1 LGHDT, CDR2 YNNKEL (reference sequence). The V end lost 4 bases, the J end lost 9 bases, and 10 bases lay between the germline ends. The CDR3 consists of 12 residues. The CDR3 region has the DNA TGTGCCAGCAGCCGCCGGGTGGGCATTCAGTACTTC. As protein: CASSRRVGIQYF.

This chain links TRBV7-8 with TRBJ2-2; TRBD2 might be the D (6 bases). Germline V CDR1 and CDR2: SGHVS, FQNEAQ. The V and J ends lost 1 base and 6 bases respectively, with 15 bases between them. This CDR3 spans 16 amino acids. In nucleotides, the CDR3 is TGTGCCAGCAGCTTAGGTGGAGGGTGGATTTCCGGGGAGCTGTTTTTT. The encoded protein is CASSLGGGWISGELFF. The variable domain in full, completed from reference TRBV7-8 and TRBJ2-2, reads GAGVSQSPRYKVAKRGQDVALRCDPISGHVSLFWYQQALGQGPEFLTYFQNEAQLDKSGLPSDRFFAERPEGSVSTLKIQRTQQEDSAVYLCASSLGGGWISGELFFGEGSRLTVL.

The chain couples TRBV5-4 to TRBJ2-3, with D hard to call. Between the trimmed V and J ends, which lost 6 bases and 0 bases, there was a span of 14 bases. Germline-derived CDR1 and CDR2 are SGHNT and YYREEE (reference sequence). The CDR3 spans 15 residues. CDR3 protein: CASTPLAHSTDTQYF. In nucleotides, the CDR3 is TGTGCCAGCACCCCGCTGGCCCACAGCACAGATACGCAGTATTTT.

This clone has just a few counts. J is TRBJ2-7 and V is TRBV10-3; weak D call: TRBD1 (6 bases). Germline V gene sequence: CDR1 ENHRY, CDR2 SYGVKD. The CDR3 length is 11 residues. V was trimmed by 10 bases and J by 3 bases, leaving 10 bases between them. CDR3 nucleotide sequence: TGTGCCACGCAGGGGAGCTACGAGCAGTACTTC. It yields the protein CATQGSYEQYF.

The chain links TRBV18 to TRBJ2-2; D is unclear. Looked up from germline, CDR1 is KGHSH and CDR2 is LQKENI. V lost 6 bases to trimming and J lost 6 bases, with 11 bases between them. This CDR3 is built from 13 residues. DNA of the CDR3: TGTGCCAGCTCCCCCCGGTCGGCCGGGGAGCTGTTTTTT. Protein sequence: CASSPRSAGELFF.

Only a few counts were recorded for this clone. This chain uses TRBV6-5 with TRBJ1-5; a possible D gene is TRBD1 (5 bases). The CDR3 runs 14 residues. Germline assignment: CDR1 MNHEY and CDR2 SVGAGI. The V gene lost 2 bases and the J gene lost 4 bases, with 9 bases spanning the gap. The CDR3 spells CASSYGAGNQPQHF. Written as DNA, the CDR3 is TGTGCCAGCAGTTACGGGGCAGGGAATCAGCCCCAGCATTTT.

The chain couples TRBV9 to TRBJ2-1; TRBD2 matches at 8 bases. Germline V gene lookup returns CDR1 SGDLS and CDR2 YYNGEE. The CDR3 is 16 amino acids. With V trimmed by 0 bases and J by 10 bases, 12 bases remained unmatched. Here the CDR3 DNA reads TGTGCCAGCAGCGTAGTTGCGAGCGGGAGACCCGGGGAGCAGTTCTTC. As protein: CASSVVASGRPGEQFF.

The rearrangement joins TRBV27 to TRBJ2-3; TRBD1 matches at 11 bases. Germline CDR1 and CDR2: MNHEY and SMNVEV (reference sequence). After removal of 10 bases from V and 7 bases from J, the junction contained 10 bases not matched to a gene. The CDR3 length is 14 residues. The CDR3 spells CATARDRGSNTQYF. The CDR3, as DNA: TGTGCCACCGCGCGGGACAGGGGGTCCAATACGCAGTATTTT.

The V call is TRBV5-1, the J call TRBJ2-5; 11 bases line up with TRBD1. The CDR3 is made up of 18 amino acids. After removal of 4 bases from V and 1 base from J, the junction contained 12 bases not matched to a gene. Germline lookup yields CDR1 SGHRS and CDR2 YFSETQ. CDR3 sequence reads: CASSRGQGARVGQETQYF. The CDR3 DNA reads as TGCGCCAGCAGCCGAGGACAGGGGGCGCGGGTGGGCCAAGAGACCCAGTACTTC. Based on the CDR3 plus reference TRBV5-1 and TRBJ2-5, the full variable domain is KAGVTQTPRYLIKTRGQQVTLSCSPISGHRSVSWYQQTPGQGLQFLFEYFSETQRNKGNFPGRFSGRQFSNSRSEMNVSTLELGDSALYLCASSRGQGARVGQETQYFGPGTRLLVL.

CDR3 coding DNA: TGTGCCAGCAGCGTAGGCGGTTCACCCCTCCACTTT. Residues: CASSVGGSPLHF. The chain links TRBV9 to TRBJ1-6; D is uncertain. This CDR3 is 12 amino acids long. The germline V gene encodes CDR1 SGDLS and CDR2 YYNGEE. Trimming left V 0 bases short and J 9 bases short, with 4 bases between.

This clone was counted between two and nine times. Here the CDR3 DNA reads TGCAGCGTTAGTGGGGGCGGACAGGGGGCTGGTAATGAAAAACTGTTTTTT. Its protein product is CSVSGGGQGAGNEKLFF. The chain couples TRBV29-1 to TRBJ1-4, with 11 nucleotides matching TRBD1. The length of the CDR3 is 17 residues. Losses at the gene ends were 5 bases for V and 4 bases for J; bases not matched to a gene: 12. CDR1 is SQVTM and CDR2 is ANQGSEA in the germline V gene.

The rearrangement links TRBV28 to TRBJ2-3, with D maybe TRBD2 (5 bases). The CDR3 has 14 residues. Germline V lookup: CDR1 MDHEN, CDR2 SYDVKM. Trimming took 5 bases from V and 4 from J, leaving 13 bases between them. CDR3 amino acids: CASSPLTGADTQYF. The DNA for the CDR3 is TGTGCCAGCAGTCCTCTGACCGGGGCAGATACGCAGTATTTT.

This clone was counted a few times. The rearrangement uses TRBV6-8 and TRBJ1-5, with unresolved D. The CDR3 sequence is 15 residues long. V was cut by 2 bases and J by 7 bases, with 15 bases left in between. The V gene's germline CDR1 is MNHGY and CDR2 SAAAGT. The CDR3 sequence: CASSYGRPPGQPQHF. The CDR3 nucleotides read TGTGCCAGCAGTTACGGCAGGCCCCCCGGCCAGCCCCAGCATTTT.

CDR3 sequence reads: CASSRGDRNQPQHF. The CDR3 DNA reads TGTGCCAGCAGCCGCGGCGACCGCAATCAGCCCCAGCATTTT. The rearrangement uses TRBV3-1 (or the pseudogene TRBV3-2) and TRBJ1-5; D unresolved. This CDR3 contains 14 residues. Germline assignment: CDR1 LGHDT and CDR2 YNNKEL (reference sequence). V shed 4 bases and J shed 2 bases, with 9 bases lying between them.

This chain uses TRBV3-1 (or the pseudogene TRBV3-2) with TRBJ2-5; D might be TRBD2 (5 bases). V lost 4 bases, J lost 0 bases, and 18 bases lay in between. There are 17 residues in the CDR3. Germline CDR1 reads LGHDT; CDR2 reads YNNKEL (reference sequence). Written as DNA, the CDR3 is TGTGCCAGCAGCCGCACTAGGAGCGCCTTATACCAAGAGACCCAGTACTTC. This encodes CASSRTRSALYQETQYF.

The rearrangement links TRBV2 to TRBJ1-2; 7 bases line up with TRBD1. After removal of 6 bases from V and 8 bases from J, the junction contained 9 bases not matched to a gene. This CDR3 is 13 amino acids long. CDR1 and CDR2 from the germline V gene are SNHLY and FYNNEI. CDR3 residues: CASSERQGRGYTF. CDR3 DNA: TGTGCCAGCAGCGAGAGACAGGGCCGAGGCTACACCTTC.

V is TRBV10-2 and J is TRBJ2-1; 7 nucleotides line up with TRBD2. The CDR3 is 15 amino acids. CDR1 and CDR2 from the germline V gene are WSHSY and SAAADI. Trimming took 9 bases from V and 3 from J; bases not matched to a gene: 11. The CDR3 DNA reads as TGCGCCAGGCGCGGGAGTGGGGGGGACTACAATGAGCAGTTCTTC. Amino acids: CARRGSGGDYNEQFF.

CDR3 coding DNA: TGTGCCAGCAGCTTGGGCCTAGTCCGTACCGGGGAGCTGTTTTTT. Translated: CASSLGLVRTGELFF. J is TRBJ2-2 and V is TRBV5-6; D gene unclear. CDR3 length equals 15 residues. V was pared by 0 bases and J by 5 bases, with 11 bases between. Germline CDR1 reads SGHDT; CDR2 reads YYEEEE.

CDR3 nucleotide sequence: TGTGCCAGCTCACCACCTCCCTTGAGGGACACCATATATTTT. Protein sequence: CASSPPPLRDTIYF. This chain joins TRBV18 and TRBJ1-3; D is undetermined. Germline CDR1 and CDR2: KGHSH and LQKENI. The CDR3 covers 14 residues. V shed 0 bases and J shed 8 bases, with 11 bases lying between them.

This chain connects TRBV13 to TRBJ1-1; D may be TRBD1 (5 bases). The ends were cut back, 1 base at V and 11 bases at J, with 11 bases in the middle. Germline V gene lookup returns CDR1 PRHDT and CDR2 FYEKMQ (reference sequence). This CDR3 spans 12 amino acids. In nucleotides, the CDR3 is TGTGCCAGCAGCTTAGACGGGGGTAGGGCTTTCTTT. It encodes CASSLDGGRAFF.

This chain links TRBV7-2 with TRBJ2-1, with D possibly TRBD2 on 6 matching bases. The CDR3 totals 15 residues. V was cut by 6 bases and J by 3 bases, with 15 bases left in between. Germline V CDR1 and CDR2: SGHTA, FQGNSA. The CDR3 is CASRSGARFYNEQFF. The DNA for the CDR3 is TGTGCCAGCAGGTCGGGAGCCCGTTTCTACAATGAGCAGTTCTTC.